Sequencing of this T cell receptor beta chain was carried out in a study of control samples from healthy donors and cancer patients. The CDR3 spans 14 residues. V lost 3 bases and J lost 5; bases outside the gene matches: 7. CDR1 SGHRS and CDR2 YFSETQ come from the germline V gene. The method was immunoSEQ multiplex PCR; TCRdb's version includes in-frame clones alone and lacks a portion of them. The sample has 90,000 to 100,000 clones, 79% seen once. What was sequenced was blood. The chain is built from TRBV5-1 and TRBJ1-2, with 7 bases identical to TRBD1. This receptor was obtained from a woman in her 30s in good health. CDR3 amino acids: CASSSDRVGYGYTF. CDR3 nucleotides: TGCGCCAGCAGCTCAGACAGGGTGGGGTATGGCTACACCTTC.